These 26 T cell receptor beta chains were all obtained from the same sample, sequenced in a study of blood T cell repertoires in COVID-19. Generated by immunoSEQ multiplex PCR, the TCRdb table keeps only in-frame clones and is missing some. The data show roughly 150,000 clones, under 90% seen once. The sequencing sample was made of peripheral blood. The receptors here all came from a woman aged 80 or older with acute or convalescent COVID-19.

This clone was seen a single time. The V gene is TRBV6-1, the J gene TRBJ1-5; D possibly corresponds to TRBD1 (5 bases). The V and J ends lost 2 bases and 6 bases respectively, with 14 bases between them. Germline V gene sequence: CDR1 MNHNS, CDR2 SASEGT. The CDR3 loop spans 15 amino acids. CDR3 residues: CASSEYGSGLQPQHF. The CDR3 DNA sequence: TGTGCCAGCAGTGAATATGGGTCAGGGCTTCAGCCCCAGCATTTT.

The CDR3 loop reads CASSLSGGGIEQYF. The DNA of the CDR3 is TGTGCCAGCAGCTTAAGCGGGGGGGGTATCGAGCAGTACTTC. The gene calls are TRBV7-2 and TRBJ2-7; TRBD2 aligns across 10 bases. The V and J ends lost 2 bases and 6 bases, in that order; junction bases with no gene match: 4. Germline CDR1 SGHTA, CDR2 FQGNSA. The CDR3 has 14 residues.

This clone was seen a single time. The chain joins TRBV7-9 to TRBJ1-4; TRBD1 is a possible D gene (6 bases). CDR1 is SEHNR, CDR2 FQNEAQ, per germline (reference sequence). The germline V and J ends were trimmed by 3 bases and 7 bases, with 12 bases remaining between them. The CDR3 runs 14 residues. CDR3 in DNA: TGTGCCAGCAGCTTGGGGCAGGGGTCTGAAAAACTGTTTTTT. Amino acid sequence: CASSLGQGSEKLFF.

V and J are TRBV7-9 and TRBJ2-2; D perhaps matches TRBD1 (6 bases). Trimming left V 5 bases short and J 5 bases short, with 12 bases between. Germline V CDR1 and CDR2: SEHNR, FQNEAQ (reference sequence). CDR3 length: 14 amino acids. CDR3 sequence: CASSIKQGTGELFF. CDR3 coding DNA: TGTGCCAGCAGCATAAAACAGGGTACCGGGGAGCTGTTTTTT.

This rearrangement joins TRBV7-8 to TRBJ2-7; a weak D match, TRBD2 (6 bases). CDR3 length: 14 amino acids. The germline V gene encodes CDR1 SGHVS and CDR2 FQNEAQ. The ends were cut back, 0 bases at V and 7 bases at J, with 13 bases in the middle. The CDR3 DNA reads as TGTGCCAGCAGCTTAGCGTTGGGGGGAGGAGAGCAGTACTTC. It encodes CASSLALGGGEQYF.

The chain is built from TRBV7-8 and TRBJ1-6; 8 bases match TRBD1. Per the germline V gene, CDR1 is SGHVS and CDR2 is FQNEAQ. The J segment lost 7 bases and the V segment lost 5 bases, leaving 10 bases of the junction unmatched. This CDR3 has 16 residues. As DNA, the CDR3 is TGTGCCAGCAGCATTACAGGGGGTTCGGGCAATTCACCCCTCCACTTT. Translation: CASSITGGSGNSPLHF.

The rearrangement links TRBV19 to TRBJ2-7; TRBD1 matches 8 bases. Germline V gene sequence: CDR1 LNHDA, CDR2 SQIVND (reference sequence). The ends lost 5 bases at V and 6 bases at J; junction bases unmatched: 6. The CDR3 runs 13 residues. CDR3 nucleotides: TGTGCCAGTAGTTCTCAGGGGGCTGTCGAGCAGTACTTC. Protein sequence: CASSSQGAVEQYF.

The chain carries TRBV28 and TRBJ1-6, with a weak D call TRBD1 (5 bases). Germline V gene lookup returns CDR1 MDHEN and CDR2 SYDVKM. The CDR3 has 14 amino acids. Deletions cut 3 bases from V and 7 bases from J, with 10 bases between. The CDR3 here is CASSFWGVNSPLHF. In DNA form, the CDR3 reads TGTGCCAGCAGTTTCTGGGGGGTGAATTCACCCCTCCACTTT.

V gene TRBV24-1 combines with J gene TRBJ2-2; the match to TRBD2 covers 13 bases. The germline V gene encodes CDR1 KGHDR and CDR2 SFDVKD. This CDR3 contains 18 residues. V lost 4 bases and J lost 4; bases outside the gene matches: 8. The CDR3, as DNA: TGTGCCACCAGTGAACCTAAAGGGACTAGCGGGGCCACCGGGGAGCTGTTTTTT. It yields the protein CATSEPKGTSGATGELFF.

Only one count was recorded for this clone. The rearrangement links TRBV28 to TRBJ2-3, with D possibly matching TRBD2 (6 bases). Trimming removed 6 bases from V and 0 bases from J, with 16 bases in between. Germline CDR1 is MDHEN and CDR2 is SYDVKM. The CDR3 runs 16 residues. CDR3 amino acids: CASSTGSGSSTDTQYF. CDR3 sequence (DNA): TGTGCCAGCAGCACAGGTAGCGGATCTAGCACAGATACGCAGTATTTT.

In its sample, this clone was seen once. DNA of the CDR3: TGCGCCAGCAGTTTGGCGGGAGCGGAGCAGTTCTTC. It translates to CASSLAGAEQFF. This chain connects TRBV10-2 to TRBJ2-1; 7 bases line up with TRBD2. Trimming at V came to 5 bases and at J to 10 bases, leaving 5 bases not matched to a gene. From germline, CDR1 is WSHSY and CDR2 SAAADI. The CDR3 extends over 12 amino acids.

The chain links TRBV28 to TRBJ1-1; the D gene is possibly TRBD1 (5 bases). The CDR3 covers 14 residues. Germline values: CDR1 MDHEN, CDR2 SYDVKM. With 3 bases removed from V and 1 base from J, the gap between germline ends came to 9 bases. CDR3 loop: CASSLRQGNTEAFF. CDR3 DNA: TGTGCCAGCAGTTTGCGCCAGGGGAACACTGAAGCTTTCTTT.

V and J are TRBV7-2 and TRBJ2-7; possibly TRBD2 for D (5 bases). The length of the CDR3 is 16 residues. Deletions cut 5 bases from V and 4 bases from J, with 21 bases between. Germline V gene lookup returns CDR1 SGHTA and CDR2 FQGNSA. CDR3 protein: CASSPKGDGERYEQYF. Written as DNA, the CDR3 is TGTGCCAGCAGCCCAAAGGGTGACGGAGAGCGGTACGAGCAGTACTTC.

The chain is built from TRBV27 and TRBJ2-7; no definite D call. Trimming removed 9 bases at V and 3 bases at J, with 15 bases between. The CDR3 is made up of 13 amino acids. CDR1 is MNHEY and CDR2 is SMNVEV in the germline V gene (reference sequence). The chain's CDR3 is CASSGQKFYEQYF. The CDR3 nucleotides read TGTGCCAGTTCGGGTCAAAAATTCTACGAGCAGTACTTC.

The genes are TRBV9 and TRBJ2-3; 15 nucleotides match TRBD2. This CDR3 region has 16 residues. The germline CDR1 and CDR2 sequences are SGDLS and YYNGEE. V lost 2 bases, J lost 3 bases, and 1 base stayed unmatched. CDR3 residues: CASSVGTSGGTDTQYF. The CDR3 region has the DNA TGTGCCAGCAGCGTCGGGACTAGCGGGGGGACAGATACGCAGTATTTT.

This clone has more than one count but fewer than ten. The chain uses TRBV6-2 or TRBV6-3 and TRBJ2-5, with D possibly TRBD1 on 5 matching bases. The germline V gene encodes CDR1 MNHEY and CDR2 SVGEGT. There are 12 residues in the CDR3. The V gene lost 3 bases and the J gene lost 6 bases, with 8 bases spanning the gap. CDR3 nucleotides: TGTGCCAGCAGTTATCAGGGAAAGACCCAGTACTTC. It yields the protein CASSYQGKTQYF.

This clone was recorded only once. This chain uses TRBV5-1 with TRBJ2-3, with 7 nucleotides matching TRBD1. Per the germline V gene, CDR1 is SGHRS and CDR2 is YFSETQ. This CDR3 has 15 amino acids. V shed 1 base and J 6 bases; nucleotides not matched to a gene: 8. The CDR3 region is CASSLTRQGSDTQYF. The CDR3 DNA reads TGCGCCAGCAGCTTGACGCGACAGGGAAGTGATACGCAGTATTTT.

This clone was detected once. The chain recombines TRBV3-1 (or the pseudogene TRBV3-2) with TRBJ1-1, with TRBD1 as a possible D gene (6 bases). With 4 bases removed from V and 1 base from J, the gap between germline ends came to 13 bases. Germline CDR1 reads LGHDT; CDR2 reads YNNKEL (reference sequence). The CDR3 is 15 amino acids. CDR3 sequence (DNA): TGTGCCAGCAGCCCAAGGGGGACGGGGAACACTGAAGCTTTCTTT. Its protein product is CASSPRGTGNTEAFF.

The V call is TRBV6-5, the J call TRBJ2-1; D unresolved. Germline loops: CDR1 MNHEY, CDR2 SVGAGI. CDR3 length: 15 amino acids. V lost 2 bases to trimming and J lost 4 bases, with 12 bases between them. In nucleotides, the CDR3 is TGTGCCAGCAGTTACGGGCCCCAGGCTTACAATGAGCAGTTCTTC. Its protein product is CASSYGPQAYNEQFF.

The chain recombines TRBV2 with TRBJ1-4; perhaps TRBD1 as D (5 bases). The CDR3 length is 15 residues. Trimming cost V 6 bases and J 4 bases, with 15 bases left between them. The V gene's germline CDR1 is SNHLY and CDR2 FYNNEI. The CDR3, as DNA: TGTGCCAGCAGGGGTACCAGGGCTGGTAATGAAAAACTGTTTTTT. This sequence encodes CASRGTRAGNEKLFF.

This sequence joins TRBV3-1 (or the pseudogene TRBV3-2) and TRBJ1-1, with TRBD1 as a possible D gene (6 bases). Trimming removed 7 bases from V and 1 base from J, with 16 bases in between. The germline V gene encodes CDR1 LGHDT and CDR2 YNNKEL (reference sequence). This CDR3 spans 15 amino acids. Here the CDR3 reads CASTAHREGNTEAFF. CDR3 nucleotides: TGTGCCAGCACGGCCCACAGGGAGGGGAACACTGAAGCTTTCTTT.

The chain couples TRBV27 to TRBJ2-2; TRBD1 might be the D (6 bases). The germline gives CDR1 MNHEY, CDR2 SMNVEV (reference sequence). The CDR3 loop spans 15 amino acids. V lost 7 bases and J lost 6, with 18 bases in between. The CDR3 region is CASTKIGGKSGELFF. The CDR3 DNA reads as TGTGCCAGCACGAAAATAGGGGGAAAGTCCGGGGAGCTGTTTTTT.

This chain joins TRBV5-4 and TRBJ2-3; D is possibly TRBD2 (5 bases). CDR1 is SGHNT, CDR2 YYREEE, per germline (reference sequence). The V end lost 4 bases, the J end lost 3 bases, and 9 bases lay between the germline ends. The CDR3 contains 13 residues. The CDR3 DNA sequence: TGTGCCAGCAGCATGACTAAAACAGATACGCAGTATTTT. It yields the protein CASSMTKTDTQYF.

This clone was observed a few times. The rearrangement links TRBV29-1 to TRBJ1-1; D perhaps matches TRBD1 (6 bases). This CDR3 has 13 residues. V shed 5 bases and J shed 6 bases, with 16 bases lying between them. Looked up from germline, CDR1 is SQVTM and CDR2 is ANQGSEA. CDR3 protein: CSVTKQGGSEAFF. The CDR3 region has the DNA TGCAGCGTTACAAAACAGGGTGGCTCTGAAGCTTTCTTT.

CDR3 loop: CASSPLSGAGGPGNEQFF. The CDR3 DNA sequence: TGTGCCAGCAGCCCGCTGAGTGGAGCGGGAGGCCCGGGCAATGAGCAGTTCTTC. The chain uses TRBV3-1 (or the pseudogene TRBV3-2) and TRBJ2-1, with 9 bases fitting TRBD2. Germline CDR1 LGHDT, CDR2 YNNKEL (reference sequence). Losses at the gene ends were 4 bases for V and 6 bases for J; bases not matched to a gene: 16. CDR3 length equals 18 residues.

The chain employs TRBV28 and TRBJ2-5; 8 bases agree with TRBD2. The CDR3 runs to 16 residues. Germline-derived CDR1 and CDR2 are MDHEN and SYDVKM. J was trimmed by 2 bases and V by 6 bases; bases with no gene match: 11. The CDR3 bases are TGTGCCAGCAGCCCCGGGAGGGCAGGGAAGCAAGAGACCCAGTACTTC. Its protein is CASSPGRAGKQETQYF.